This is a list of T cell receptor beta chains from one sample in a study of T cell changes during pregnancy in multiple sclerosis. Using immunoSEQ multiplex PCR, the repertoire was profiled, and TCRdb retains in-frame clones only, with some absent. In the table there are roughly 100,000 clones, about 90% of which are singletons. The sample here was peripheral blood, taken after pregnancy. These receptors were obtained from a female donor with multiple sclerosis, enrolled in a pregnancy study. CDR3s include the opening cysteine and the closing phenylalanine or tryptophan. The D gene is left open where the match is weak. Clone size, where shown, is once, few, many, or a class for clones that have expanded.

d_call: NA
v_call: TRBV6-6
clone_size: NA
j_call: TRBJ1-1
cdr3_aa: CASSPATGLGEAFF
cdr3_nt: TGTGCCAGCAGTCCAGCCACAGGGTTAGGTGAAGCTTTCTTT

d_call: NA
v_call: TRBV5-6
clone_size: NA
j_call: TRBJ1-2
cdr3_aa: CASSLTENYGYTF
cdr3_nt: TGTGCCAGCAGTCTAACAGAAAACTATGGCTACACCTTC

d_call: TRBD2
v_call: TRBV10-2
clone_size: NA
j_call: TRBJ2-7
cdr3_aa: CASSDKAGGRGPEQYF
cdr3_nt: TGCGCCAGCAGTGACAAAGCGGGAGGGCGCGGTCCCGAGCAGTACTTC

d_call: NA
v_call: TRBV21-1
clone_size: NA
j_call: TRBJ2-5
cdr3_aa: CASSKIPRQVQETQYF
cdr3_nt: TGTGCCAGCAGCAAGATCCCCAGACAGGTCCAAGAGACCCAGTACTTC

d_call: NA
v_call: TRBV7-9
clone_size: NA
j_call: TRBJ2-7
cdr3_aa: CASSLELESQQYF
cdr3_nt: TGTGCCAGCAGCTTAGAATTGGAGAGTCAGCAGTACTTC

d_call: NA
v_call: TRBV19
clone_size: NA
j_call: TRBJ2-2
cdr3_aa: CASSPRRSSVTGELFF
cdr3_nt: TGTGCCAGTAGTCCCCGACGGAGTTCGGTCACCGGGGAGCTGTTTTTT

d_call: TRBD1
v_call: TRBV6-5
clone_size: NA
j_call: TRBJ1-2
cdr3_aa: CASSTKTGAGGYTF
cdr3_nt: TGTGCCAGCAGTACTAAGACAGGGGCGGGGGGCTACACCTTC

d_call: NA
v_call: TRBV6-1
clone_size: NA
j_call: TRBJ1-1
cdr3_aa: CASSPSSRQNTEAFF
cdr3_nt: TGTGCCAGCAGTCCCAGTTCCCGACAGAACACTGAAGCTTTCTTT

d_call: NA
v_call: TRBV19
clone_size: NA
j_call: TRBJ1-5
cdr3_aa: CASTLRRGMDQPQHF
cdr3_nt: TGTGCCAGTACCCTAAGACGAGGAATGGATCAGCCCCAGCATTTT

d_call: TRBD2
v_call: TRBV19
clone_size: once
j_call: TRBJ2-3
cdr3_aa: CASEIAGTDTQYF
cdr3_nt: TGTGCCAGTGAGATAGCGGGTACAGATACGCAGTATTTT

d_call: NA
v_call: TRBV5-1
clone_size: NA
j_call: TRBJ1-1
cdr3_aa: CASSLNGEAEAFF
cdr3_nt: TGCGCCAGCAGCTTGAACGGGGAGGCTGAAGCTTTCTTT

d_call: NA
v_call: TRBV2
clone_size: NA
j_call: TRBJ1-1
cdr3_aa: CASSEPSEAFF
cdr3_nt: TGTGCCAGCAGTGAACCTTCTGAAGCTTTCTTT

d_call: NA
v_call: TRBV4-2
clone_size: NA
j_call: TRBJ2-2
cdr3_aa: CASSQDFRAGELFF
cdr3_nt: TGTGCCAGCAGCCAAGATTTTAGAGCCGGGGAGCTGTTTTTT

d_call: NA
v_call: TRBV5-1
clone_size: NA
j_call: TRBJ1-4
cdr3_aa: CASSLADSWNEKLFF
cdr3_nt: TGCGCCAGCAGCTTGGCGGACAGTTGGAATGAAAAACTGTTTTTT

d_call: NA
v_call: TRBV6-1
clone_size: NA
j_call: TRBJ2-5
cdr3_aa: CASSEVLWAKETQYF
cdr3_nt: TGTGCCAGCAGTGAGGTCCTCTGGGCCAAAGAGACCCAGTACTTC

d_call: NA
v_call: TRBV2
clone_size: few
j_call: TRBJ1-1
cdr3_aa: CASSEGAKAFF
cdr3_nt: TGTGCCAGCAGTGAAGGAGCTAAAGCTTTCTTT

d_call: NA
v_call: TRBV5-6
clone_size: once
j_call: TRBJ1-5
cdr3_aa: CASSIYQGQNSNQPQHF
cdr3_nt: TGTGCCAGCAGCATATACCAGGGGCAAAATAGCAATCAGCCCCAGCATTTT

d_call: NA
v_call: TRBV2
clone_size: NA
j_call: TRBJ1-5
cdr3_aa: CASSWTVNQPQHF
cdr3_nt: TGTGCCAGCAGTTGGACAGTAAATCAGCCCCAGCATTTT

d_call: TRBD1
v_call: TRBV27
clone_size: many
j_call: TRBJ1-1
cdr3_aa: CASSWRTGNTEAFF
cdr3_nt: TGTGCCAGCAGTTGGAGGACAGGGAACACTGAAGCTTTCTTT

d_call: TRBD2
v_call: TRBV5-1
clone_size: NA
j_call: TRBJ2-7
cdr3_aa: CASSVGTSGIHSYEQYF
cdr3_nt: TGCGCCAGCAGCGTCGGGACTAGCGGGATTCATTCCTACGAGCAGTACTTC

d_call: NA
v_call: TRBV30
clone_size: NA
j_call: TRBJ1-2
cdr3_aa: CAWSWADYGYTF
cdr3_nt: TGTGCCTGGAGTTGGGCCGACTATGGCTACACCTTC

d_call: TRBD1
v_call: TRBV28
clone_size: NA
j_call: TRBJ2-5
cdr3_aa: CASRVPTGGIQETQYF
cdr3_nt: TGTGCCAGCAGGGTTCCGACAGGGGGGATCCAAGAGACCCAGTACTTC

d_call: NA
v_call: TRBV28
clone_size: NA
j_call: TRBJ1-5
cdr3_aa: CASSFLQINQPQHF
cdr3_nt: TGTGCCAGCAGTTTTCTACAGATCAATCAGCCCCAGCATTTT

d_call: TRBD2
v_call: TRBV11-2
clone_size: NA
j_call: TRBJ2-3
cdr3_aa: CASSSPSAQRGFTDTQYF
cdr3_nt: TGTGCCAGCAGCTCTCCCTCGGCCCAGCGGGGGTTCACAGATACGCAGTATTTT

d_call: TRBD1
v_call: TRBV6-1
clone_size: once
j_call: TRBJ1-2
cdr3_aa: CASSAYPGTASNYGYTF
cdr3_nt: TGTGCCAGCAGTGCATATCCCGGGACAGCCTCTAACTATGGCTACACCTTC

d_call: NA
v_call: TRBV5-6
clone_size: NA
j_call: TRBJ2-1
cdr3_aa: CASNLGAHEQFF
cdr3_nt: TGTGCCAGCAATTTGGGGGCCCATGAGCAGTTCTTC

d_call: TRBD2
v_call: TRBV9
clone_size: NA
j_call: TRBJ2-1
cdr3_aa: CASSVVGGAKFEQFF
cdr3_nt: TGTGCCAGCAGCGTAGTCGGGGGGGCTAAGTTTGAGCAGTTCTTC

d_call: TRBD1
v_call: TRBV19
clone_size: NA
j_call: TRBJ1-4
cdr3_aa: CASSTGTGEKLFF
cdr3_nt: TGTGCCAGTAGTACCGGGACAGGGGAAAAACTGTTTTTT

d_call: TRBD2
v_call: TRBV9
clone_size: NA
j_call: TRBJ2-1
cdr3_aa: CASSGTSRNNEQFF
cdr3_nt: TGTGCCAGCAGCGGGACTAGCAGGAACAATGAGCAGTTCTTC

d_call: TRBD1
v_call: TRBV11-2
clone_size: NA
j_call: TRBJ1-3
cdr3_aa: CASSARGENTIYF
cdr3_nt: TGTGCCAGCAGCGCCAGGGGGGAAAACACCATATATTTT

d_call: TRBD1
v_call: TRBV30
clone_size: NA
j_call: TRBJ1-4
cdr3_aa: CAWSLYRGLNEKLFF
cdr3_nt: TGTGCCTGGAGTCTCTACAGGGGGCTTAATGAAAAACTGTTTTTT

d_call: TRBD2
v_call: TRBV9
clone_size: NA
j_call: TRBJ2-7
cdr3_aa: CASSVGTSGRSQYF
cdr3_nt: TGTGCCAGCAGCGTAGGTACTAGCGGGAGGTCGCAGTACTTC

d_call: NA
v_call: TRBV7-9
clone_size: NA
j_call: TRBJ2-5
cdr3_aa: CASSLAPARGKETQYF
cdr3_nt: TGTGCCAGCAGCTTAGCCCCGGCACGCGGGAAAGAGACCCAGTACTTC

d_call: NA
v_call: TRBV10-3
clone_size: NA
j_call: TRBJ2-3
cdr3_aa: CAIGTQGAVAGTQYF
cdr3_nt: TGTGCCATCGGGACGCAGGGGGCAGTAGCGGGTACGCAGTATTTT

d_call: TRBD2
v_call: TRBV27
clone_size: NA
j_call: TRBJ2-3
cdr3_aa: CASSPLAGAPDTQYF
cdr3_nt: TGTGCCAGCAGTCCTTTAGCGGGAGCCCCCGATACGCAGTATTTT

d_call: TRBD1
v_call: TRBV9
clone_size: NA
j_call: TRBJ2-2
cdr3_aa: CASSVGQGNTGELFF
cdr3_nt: TGTGCCAGCAGCGTAGGACAGGGGAACACCGGGGAGCTGTTTTTT

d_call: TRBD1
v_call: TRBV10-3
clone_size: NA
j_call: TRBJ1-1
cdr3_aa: CAISEPGQGAGTEAFF
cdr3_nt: TGTGCCATCAGTGAACCGGGACAGGGGGCAGGCACTGAAGCTTTCTTT

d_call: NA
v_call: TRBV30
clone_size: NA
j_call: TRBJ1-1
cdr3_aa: CAWSRGANTEAFF
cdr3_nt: TGTGCCTGGAGTCGGGGGGCGAACACTGAAGCTTTCTTT

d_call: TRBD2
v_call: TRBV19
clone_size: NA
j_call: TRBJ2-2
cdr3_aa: CASSSPGGAGGELFF
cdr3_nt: TGTGCCAGTAGTAGCCCGGGGGGGGCCGGCGGGGAGCTGTTTTTT

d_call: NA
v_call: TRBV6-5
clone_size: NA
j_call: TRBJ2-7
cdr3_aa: CASRAVAGGSYEQYF
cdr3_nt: TGTGCCAGCAGAGCCGTAGCAGGGGGGAGTTACGAGCAGTACTTC

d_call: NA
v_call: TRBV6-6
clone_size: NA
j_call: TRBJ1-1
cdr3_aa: CASTERRGKNTEAFF
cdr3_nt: TGTGCCAGCACCGAACGTCGTGGCAAGAACACTGAAGCTTTCTTT

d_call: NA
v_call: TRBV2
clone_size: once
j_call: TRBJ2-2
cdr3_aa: CASRQENTGELFF
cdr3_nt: TGTGCCAGCAGACAGGAGAACACCGGGGAGCTGTTTTTT

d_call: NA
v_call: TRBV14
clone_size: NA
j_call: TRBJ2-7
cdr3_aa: CASSRAGGYEQYF
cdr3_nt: TGTGCCAGCAGCCGAGCCGGGGGCTACGAGCAGTACTTC

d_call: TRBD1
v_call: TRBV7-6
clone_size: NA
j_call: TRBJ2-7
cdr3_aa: CASSLGGQGYTYEQYF
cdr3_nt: TGTGCCAGCAGCTTAGGAGGACAGGGGTACACCTACGAGCAGTACTTC

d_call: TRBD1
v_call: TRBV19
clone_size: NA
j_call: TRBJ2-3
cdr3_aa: CASSMGTGRRDTQYF
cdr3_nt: TGTGCCAGTAGTATGGGGACAGGGCGAAGAGATACGCAGTATTTT

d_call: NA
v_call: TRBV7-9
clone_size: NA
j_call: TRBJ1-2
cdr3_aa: CASSLSLHGYTF
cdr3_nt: TGTGCCAGCAGCTTAAGCCTCCACGGCTACACCTTC

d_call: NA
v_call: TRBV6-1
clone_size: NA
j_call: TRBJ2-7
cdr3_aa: CASSDVSVSSYEQYF
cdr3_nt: TGTGCCAGCAGTGACGTTTCCGTGTCCTCCTACGAGCAGTACTTC

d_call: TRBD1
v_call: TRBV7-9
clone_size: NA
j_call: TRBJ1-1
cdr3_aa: CASSLARDRDKAFF
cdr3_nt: TGTGCCAGCAGCTTAGCCCGGGACAGAGATAAAGCTTTCTTT